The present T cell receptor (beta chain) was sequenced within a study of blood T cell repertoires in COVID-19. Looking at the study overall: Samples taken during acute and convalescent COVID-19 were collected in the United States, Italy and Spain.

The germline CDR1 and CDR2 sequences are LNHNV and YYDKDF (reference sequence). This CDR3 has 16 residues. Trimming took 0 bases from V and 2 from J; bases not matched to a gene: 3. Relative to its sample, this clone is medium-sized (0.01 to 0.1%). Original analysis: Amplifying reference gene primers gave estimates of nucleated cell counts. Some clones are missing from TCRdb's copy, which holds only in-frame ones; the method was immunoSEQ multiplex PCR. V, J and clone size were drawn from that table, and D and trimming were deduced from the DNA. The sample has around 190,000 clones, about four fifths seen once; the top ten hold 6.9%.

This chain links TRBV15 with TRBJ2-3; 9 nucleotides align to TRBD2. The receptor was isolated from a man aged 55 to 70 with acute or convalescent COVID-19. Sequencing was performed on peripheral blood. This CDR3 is CATSRDSGGITDTQYF. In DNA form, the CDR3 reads TGTGCCACCAGCAGAGATAGCGGGGGAATCACAGATACGCAGTATTTT.